These T cell receptor beta chains were read from a single sample in a study of post-analysis software for immune sequencing data. TCRdb called the PCR reads again in MiXCR, with one record for every CDR3 protein. The sample yields about 540,000 distinct CDR3 sequences, around 36% seen once. The sample comprised blood. These receptors were obtained from a girl aged 2-17 years with multiple sclerosis. Both conserved end residues are part of each CDR3. D genes are given only for firm matches. For some rows the clone size is stated as once, few or many, or as a class when expanded; others skip it.

>NA|13|TRBV10-2|TRBJ2-3|NA
CASSEPRTDTQYF
TGCGCCAGCAGTGAGCCTCGCACAGATACGCAGTATTTT
>NA|16|TRBV6-1|TRBJ1-1|NA
CASNQKRTPGWTEAFF
TGTGCCAGCAATCAAAAACGTACCCCAGGGTGGACTGAAGCTTTCTTT
>NA|16|TRBV7-2|TRBJ2-5|NA
CASSLFQRAEEETQYF
TGTGCCAGCAGCTTATTCCAGCGGGCGGAAGAAGAGACCCAGTACTTC
>TRBD1|14|TRBV6-1|TRBJ2-7|NA
CASTSDRVTYEQYF
TGTGCCAGCACCTCGGACAGGGTAACCTACGAGCAGTACTTC
>TRBD1|14|TRBV2|TRBJ1-4|once
CASSNAGQGNGLFF
TGTGCCAGCAGTAACGCGGGACAGGGGAACGGACTGTTTTTT
>TRBD1|14|TRBV7-6|TRBJ2-7|few
CASSAQTGSYEQYF
TGTGCCAGCAGCGCTCAGACAGGGTCCTACGAGCAGTACTTC
>NA|15|TRBV11-2|TRBJ2-7|few
CASSLGARSSYEQYF
TGTGCCAGCAGCTTAGGAGCGAGGAGCTCCTACGAGCAGTACTTC
>TRBD1|16|TRBV11-2|TRBJ1-2|NA
CASSLAPRGSYYGYTF
TGTGCCAGCAGCTTAGCCCCCAGGGGGAGCTACTATGGCTACACCTTC
>TRBD1|13|TRBV11-2|TRBJ1-1|NA
CASSRDSITEAFF
TGTGCCAGCAGCCGGGACAGTATCACTGAAGCTTTCTTT
>NA|14|TRBV20-1|TRBJ2-3|NA
CSARRGPDTDTQYF
TGCAGTGCTAGGCGGGGGCCCGATACAGATACGCAGTATTTT
>TRBD1|16|TRBV20-1|TRBJ2-1|NA
CSASRTGQGKANEQFF
TGCAGTGCTAGCCGCACCGGACAGGGAAAGGCCAATGAGCAGTTCTTC
>NA|12|TRBV12-3/TRBV12-4|TRBJ2-2|few
CASTRNPRELFF
TGTGCCAGCACCCGAAACCCTCGGGAGCTGTTTTTT
>TRBD2|21|TRBV6-1|TRBJ2-7|once
CASRALALTGGASGGTGEQYF
TGTGCCAGCAGGGCCCTCGCTCTTACAGGGGGCGCTAGCGGGGGGACCGGGGAGCAGTACTTC
>TRBD1|15|TRBV18|TRBJ1-2|few
CASSPPNRDSNGYTF
TGTGCCAGCTCACCACCGAACCGGGACAGCAATGGCTACACCTTC
>TRBD1|16|TRBV12-3/TRBV12-4|TRBJ1-5|NA
CASSLPGTGGYQPQHF
TGTGCCAGCAGTTTACCCGGGACAGGAGGTTATCAGCCCCAGCATTTT
>NA|16|TRBV6-1|TRBJ2-5|NA
CASSEAPLAGTETQYF
TGTGCCAGCAGTGAAGCTCCACTTGCGGGGACGGAGACCCAGTACTTC
>TRBD1|16|TRBV20-1|TRBJ1-2|few
CSASRRDRVYNYGYTF
TGCAGTGCCAGTCGCCGGGACAGGGTTTATAACTATGGCTACACCTTC
>TRBD1|14|TRBV27|TRBJ1-5|once
CATGRDRVGQPQHF
TGTGCCACCGGTCGGGACAGGGTTGGTCAGCCCCAGCATTTT
>NA|15|TRBV13|TRBJ2-1|NA
CASSLEGDSYNEQFF
TGTGCCAGCAGCTTAGAGGGGGACTCCTACAATGAGCAGTTCTTC
>NA|14|TRBV9|TRBJ2-3|NA
CASSEVLNTDTQYF
TGTGCCAGCAGCGAAGTCCTTAACACAGATACGCAGTATTTT
>NA|15|TRBV6-5|TRBJ1-5|NA
CASKPGPTTRQPQHF
TGTGCCAGCAAACCCGGACCGACAACGCGTCAGCCCCAGCATTTT
>TRBD2|15|TRBV24-1|TRBJ2-1|NA
CATRDPGEGSNEQFF
TGTGCCACCAGGGACCCCGGGGAGGGATCCAATGAGCAGTTCTTC
>NA|15|TRBV5-1|TRBJ2-3|NA
CASSLDRMDTDTQYF
TGCGCCAGCAGCTTGGACAGGATGGACACAGATACGCAGTATTTT
>NA|16|TRBV5-1|TRBJ1-2|NA
CASSMGGRGANYGYTF
TGCGCCAGCAGCATGGGTGGCAGGGGAGCTAACTATGGCTACACCTTC
>NA|12|TRBV6-1|TRBJ1-1|NA
CASSERVGRAFF
TGTGCCAGCAGTGAACGGGTAGGGCGAGCTTTCTTT
>NA|14|TRBV3-1|TRBJ1-2|NA
CASSQVETLYGYTF
TGTGCCAGCAGCCAAGTAGAGACACTGTATGGCTACACCTTC
>TRBD1|15|TRBV7-9|TRBJ1-6|NA
CASSSGDRGDPPLHF
TGTGCCAGCAGCTCGGGGGACAGGGGCGATCCACCCCTCCACTTT
>NA|14|TRBV9|TRBJ1-4|few
CASSLDSLNEKLFF
TGTGCCAGCAGCCTGGACAGTCTTAATGAAAAACTGTTTTTT
>NA|14|TRBV19|TRBJ1-1|NA
CATLPGPNRGEAFF
TGTGCCACCCTCCCGGGGCCTAATCGGGGTGAAGCTTTCTTT
>NA|15|TRBV5-1|TRBJ2-7|NA
CASSLEGTTYREQYF
TGCGCCAGCAGCTTGGAGGGGACCACATATCGCGAGCAGTACTTC
>NA|13|TRBV29-1|TRBJ2-1|NA
CSVVVANYNEQFF
TGCAGCGTTGTAGTTGCTAACTACAATGAGCAGTTCTTC